This record covers a single T cell receptor (beta chain). The germline V gene has CDR1 MNHGY and CDR2 SAAAGT. The CDR3 is 13 residues long. Trimming removed 11 bases at V and 2 bases at J, with 15 bases between. This entry belongs to a study of blood T cell repertoires in COVID-19. This table comes from immunoSEQ multiplex PCR, and its TCRdb copy is limited to in-frame clones, with some not included. The sample has fewer than 450,000 clones, around 90% seen once. This receptor was identified in a woman younger than 30 who had recovered from COVID-19. Sequenced sample: PBMCs or T cells enriched from blood (not recorded which). The gene calls are TRBV6-8 and TRBJ1-1; D uncertain. The CDR3 nucleotides are TGTGCCCCCTGTACAGAGGGAAACACTGAAGCTTTCTTT. Its protein product is CAPCTEGNTEAFF.